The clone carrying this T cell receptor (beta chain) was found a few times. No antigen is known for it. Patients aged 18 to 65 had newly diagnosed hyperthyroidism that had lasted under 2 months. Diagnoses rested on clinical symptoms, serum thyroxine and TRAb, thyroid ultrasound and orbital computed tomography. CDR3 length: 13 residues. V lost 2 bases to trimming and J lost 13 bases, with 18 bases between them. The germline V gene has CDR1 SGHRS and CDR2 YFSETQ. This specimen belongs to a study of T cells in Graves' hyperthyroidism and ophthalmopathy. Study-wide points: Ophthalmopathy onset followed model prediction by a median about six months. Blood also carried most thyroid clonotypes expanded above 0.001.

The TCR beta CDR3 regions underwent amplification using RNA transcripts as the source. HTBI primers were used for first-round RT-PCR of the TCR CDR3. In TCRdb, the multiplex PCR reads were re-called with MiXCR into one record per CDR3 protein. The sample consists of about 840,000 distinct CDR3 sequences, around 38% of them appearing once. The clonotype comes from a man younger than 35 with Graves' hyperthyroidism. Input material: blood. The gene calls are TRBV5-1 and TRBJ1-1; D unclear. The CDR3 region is CASSLKGETHVFF. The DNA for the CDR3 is TGCGCCAGCAGCTTAAAGGGCGAAACCCACGTTTTCTTT.